Below, 25 T cell receptor beta chains from the same sample are listed, as sequenced in a study of blood T cell repertoires in COVID-19. Method: immunoSEQ multiplex PCR; TCRdb's copy keeps in-frame clones and lacks some. The sample shows roughly 82,000 clones, around 88% of them seen only once. Sequenced input: peripheral blood. These receptors were taken from a woman aged 55-75 years with acute or convalescent COVID-19.

The rearrangement links TRBV6-5 to TRBJ1-4; 8 nucleotides line up with TRBD1. The CDR3 runs to 15 residues. CDR1 and CDR2 (germline): MNHEY, SVGAGI. With V trimmed by 6 bases and J by 7 bases, 10 bases remained unmatched. The CDR3 sequence is CASSSSGGRSEKLFF. CDR3 sequence (DNA): TGTGCCAGCAGCTCCTCAGGGGGCCGTAGTGAAAAACTGTTTTTT.

The rearrangement uses TRBV7-9 and TRBJ1-4, with D uncertain. Germline assignment: CDR1 SEHNR and CDR2 FQNEAQ (reference sequence). The CDR3 runs 11 residues. Trimming cost V 4 bases and J 13 bases, with 10 bases left between them. CDR3 protein: CASSSESGLFF. DNA of the CDR3: TGTGCCAGCAGCTCCGAATCGGGACTGTTTTTT.

V gene TRBV18 combines with J gene TRBJ1-2; TRBD1 is a possible D gene (6 bases). From germline, CDR1 is KGHSH and CDR2 LQKENI. CDR3 size: 13 residues. Trimming took 5 bases from V and 3 from J, leaving 10 bases between them. DNA of the CDR3: TGTGCCAGCTCAACAGGGCTGGACTATGGCTACACCTTC. Its protein product is CASSTGLDYGYTF.

The rearrangement uses TRBV21-1 and TRBJ2-2; TRBD1, the table's D call, was not compared with the DNA. TRBV21-1 is assigned pseudogene status. This CDR3 comprises 15 residues. CDR3 loop: CAPGGRGGGTGELFF. CDR3 nucleotides: TGTGCCCCCGGAGGCCGAGGGGGCGGCACCGGGGAGCTGTTTTTT.

The V and J genes are TRBV4-2 and TRBJ2-7; D may be TRBD1 (8 bases). Germline V gene data show CDR1 as LGHNA and CDR2 as YNFKEQ. There are 16 residues in the CDR3. The germline V and J ends were trimmed by 2 bases and 5 bases, with 19 bases remaining between them. The DNA for the CDR3 is TGTGCCAGCAGCCAATCTACAGGGGGAGGGTTGGACGAGCAGTACTTC. It encodes CASSQSTGGGLDEQYF.

The gene calls are TRBV2 and TRBJ2-7; a possible D gene is TRBD2 (6 bases). The CDR3 loop spans 13 amino acids. The V end lost 6 bases, the J end lost 6 bases, and 15 bases lay between the germline ends. Germline lookup yields CDR1 SNHLY and CDR2 FYNNEI. CDR3 loop: CASRVSGKGEQYF. The CDR3 nucleotides are TGTGCCAGCAGAGTTAGCGGCAAGGGCGAGCAGTACTTC.

This clone was picked up a small number of times. The chain has TRBV28 and TRBJ1-3; D is uncertain. Per the germline V gene, CDR1 is MDHEN and CDR2 is SYDVKM. V lost 8 bases to trimming and J lost 0 bases, with 23 bases between them. This CDR3 has 18 amino acids. The CDR3: CASWSIYPSLSSGNTIYF. The DNA of the CDR3 is TGTGCCAGCTGGAGTATATACCCCTCACTCAGCTCTGGAAACACCATATATTTT.

The chain uses TRBV19 and TRBJ1-5, with D hard to call. This CDR3 is built from 14 residues. The germline V gene has CDR1 LNHDA and CDR2 SQIVND (reference sequence). The V and J ends lost 7 bases and 9 bases respectively, with 19 bases between them. This CDR3 reads CASNLLTLQAPQHF. Here the CDR3 DNA reads TGTGCCAGTAACCTCTTGACACTCCAGGCGCCCCAGCATTTT.

This sequence joins TRBV12-3 or TRBV12-4 and TRBJ1-2; 7 bases are a match to TRBD1. The junction had 5 bases not matched to a gene; V was cut back by 6 bases and J by 4 bases. There are 13 residues in the CDR3. Here the CDR3 reads CASRRGTAYGYTF. The CDR3 DNA reads as TGTGCCAGCAGACGAGGGACAGCCTATGGCTACACCTTC.

This chain uses TRBV28 with TRBJ2-7; 7 bases are shared with TRBD2. J lost 5 bases, V lost 6 bases, and 10 bases had no gene match. Germline V gene sequence: CDR1 MDHEN, CDR2 SYDVKM. CDR3 length: 14 amino acids. The CDR3 spells CASSGRRGGNEQYF. CDR3 in DNA: TGTGCCAGCAGCGGCCGTAGGGGAGGGAACGAGCAGTACTTC. Supplemented by reference TRBV28 and TRBJ2-7, the full variable domain reads DVKVTQSSRYLVKRTGEKVFLECVQDMDHENMFWYRQDPGLGLRLIYFSYDVKMKEKGDIPEGYSVSREKKERFSLILESASTNQTSMYLCASSGRRGGNEQYFGPGTRLTVT.

The chain recombines TRBV29-1 with TRBJ1-2, with D possibly matching TRBD1 (6 bases). Trimming stripped 7 bases from V and 4 bases from J, with 19 bases between. The CDR3 runs to 14 residues. From germline, CDR1 is SQVTM and CDR2 ANQGSEA. For the CDR3, the DNA is TGCAGCGCAAATGACCCAGGGGTGAGCTATGGCTACACCTTC. It codes for CSANDPGVSYGYTF.

The rearrangement joins TRBV27 to TRBJ2-7, with unresolved D. The CDR3 is 13 amino acids. Germline CDR1 MNHEY, CDR2 SMNVEV (reference sequence). V shed 0 bases and J shed 3 bases, with 6 bases lying between them. CDR3 DNA sequence: TGTGCCAGCAGTTTATCGAGGATCTACGAGCAGTACTTC. It yields the protein CASSLSRIYEQYF.

V gene TRBV7-9 combines with J gene TRBJ2-7, with 8 bases that match TRBD2. The CDR3 is 14 residues long. Unmatched junction bases numbered 9, after V lost 8 bases and J lost 3 bases. Germline V gene data show CDR1 as SEHNR and CDR2 as FQNEAQ (reference sequence). CDR3 region: CASLEGTRHYEQYF. CDR3 DNA: TGTGCCAGCCTGGAGGGGACTAGGCACTACGAGCAGTACTTC.

The chain employs TRBV5-1 and TRBJ2-7; 7 nucleotides agree with TRBD1. The CDR3 length is 14 residues. Germline trimming cut 3 bases from V and 5 bases from J; bases unmatched to any gene: 8. The germline V gene has CDR1 SGHRS and CDR2 YFSETQ. The CDR3 protein is CASSSMTGTHEQYF. The CDR3 coding sequence is TGCGCCAGCAGCTCGATGACAGGGACCCACGAGCAGTACTTC. The full variable domain, with the rest looked up from reference TRBV5-1 and TRBJ2-7, is KAGVTQTPRYLIKTRGQQVTLSCSPISGHRSVSWYQQTPGQGLQFLFEYFSETQRNKGNFPGRFSGRQFSNSRSEMNVSTLELGDSALYLCASSSMTGTHEQYFGPGTRLTVT.

This clone was seen only once. The chain recombines TRBV7-2 with TRBJ1-2; no definite D call. CDR3 length equals 15 residues. Trimming removed 1 base at V and 4 bases at J, with 13 bases between. The germline V gene has CDR1 SGHTA and CDR2 FQGNSA. CDR3 region: CASSLDIYSPYGYTF. DNA for the CDR3: TGTGCCAGCAGCTTAGACATATATTCCCCCTATGGCTACACCTTC.

The rearrangement uses TRBV11-3 and TRBJ1-2; 8 bases map to TRBD1. CDR1 and CDR2 (germline): SGHNT, YENEEA. The CDR3 covers 15 residues. After removal of 0 bases from V and 4 bases from J, the junction contained 4 bases not matched to a gene. The CDR3 spells CASSLEGQEIYGYTF. CDR3 DNA sequence: TGTGCCAGCAGCTTAGAGGGACAGGAAATCTATGGCTACACCTTC.

This chain connects TRBV3-1 (or the pseudogene TRBV3-2) to TRBJ1-3, with D perhaps TRBD1 (5 bases). The germline V gene encodes CDR1 LGHDT and CDR2 YNNKEL (reference sequence). This CDR3 comprises 15 residues. The V and J ends lost 3 bases and 4 bases respectively, with 13 bases between them. CDR3: CASSQGWGEGNTIYF. CDR3 coding DNA: TGTGCCAGCAGCCAGGGATGGGGGGAAGGAAACACCATATATTTT.

The V and J genes are TRBV10-3 and TRBJ2-5; 11 bases line up with TRBD2. This CDR3 is built from 18 residues. The trim removed 9 bases at V and 4 bases at J, leaving 19 bases unmatched. CDR1 is ENHRY and CDR2 is SYGVKD in the germline V gene. This CDR3 reads CAIAAAGSGGARGETQYF. The CDR3 bases are TGTGCCATTGCAGCCGCCGGTAGCGGGGGGGCTAGGGGAGAGACCCAGTACTTC.

The chain recombines TRBV6-5 with TRBJ1-5; D possibly corresponds to TRBD1 (6 bases). There are 15 residues in the CDR3. V lost 4 bases to trimming and J lost 1 base, with 11 bases between them. CDR1 and CDR2 from the germline V gene are MNHEY and SVGAGI. The CDR3 nucleotides are TGTGCCAGCAGTTCACAGGGTACGAGCAATCAGCCCCAGCATTTT. Its translation is CASSSQGTSNQPQHF.

The chain is built from TRBV30 and TRBJ2-1; 11 bases are a match to TRBD2. Looked up from germline, CDR1 is GTSNPN and CDR2 is SVGIG (reference sequence). This CDR3 has 15 amino acids. V lost 0 bases and J lost 12; bases outside the gene matches: 10. DNA of the CDR3: TGTGCCTGGAGTGTTGCTAGCGGGGGGCCTGGTGCGCAGTTCTTC. This translates into CAWSVASGGPGAQFF.

This rearrangement joins TRBV7-2 to TRBJ2-1; TRBD2 matches 11 bases. Trimming removed 6 bases from V and 5 bases from J; junction bases left unmatched: 3. Germline CDR1 is SGHTA and CDR2 is FQGNSA. The CDR3 has 14 residues. CDR3 DNA sequence: TGTGCCAGCAGTAGCGGGAGGGCACACAATGAGCAGTTCTTC. Its protein product is CASSSGRAHNEQFF.

CDR3 protein: CASSLSSYNSPLHF. CDR3 in DNA: TGTGCCAGCAGCCTCAGCTCCTATAATTCACCCCTCCACTTT. The chain joins TRBV7-3 to TRBJ1-6; D is ambiguous. Per germline, CDR1 SGHTA and CDR2 FQGTGA. The CDR3 runs to 14 residues. Trimming took 5 bases from V and 0 from J, leaving 5 bases between them.

A few counts support this clone. V usage is TRBV3-1 (or the pseudogene TRBV3-2) and J usage is TRBJ1-6; D is possibly TRBD1 (6 bases). Trimming pared 1 base from V and 9 bases from J, leaving 10 bases between. The CDR3 covers 14 residues. Per the germline V gene, CDR1 is LGHDT and CDR2 is YNNKEL (reference sequence). CDR3 nucleotides: TGTGCCAGCAGCCAAGTTACAGGGTTTTCACCCCTCCACTTT. This encodes CASSQVTGFSPLHF.

The chain recombines TRBV9 with TRBJ2-1; 8 bases match TRBD2. V lost 3 bases, J lost 9 bases, and 8 bases stayed unmatched. The germline V gene encodes CDR1 SGDLS and CDR2 YYNGEE. The CDR3 is made up of 14 amino acids. The CDR3 DNA reads as TGTGCCAGCAGCGGGACTAGCCAGGGAGGTGAGCAGTTCTTC. Residues: CASSGTSQGGEQFF.

This clone came up once. This chain connects TRBV10-3 to TRBJ2-2; D is possibly TRBD1 (6 bases). This CDR3 has 15 amino acids. Germline-derived CDR1 and CDR2 are ENHRY and SYGVKD. The V end was cut by 3 bases, the J end by 6 bases, with 14 bases between. The CDR3 here is CAISDRTVRPGELFF. The CDR3 nucleotides are TGTGCCATCAGTGATCGGACAGTACGTCCCGGGGAGCTGTTTTTT.